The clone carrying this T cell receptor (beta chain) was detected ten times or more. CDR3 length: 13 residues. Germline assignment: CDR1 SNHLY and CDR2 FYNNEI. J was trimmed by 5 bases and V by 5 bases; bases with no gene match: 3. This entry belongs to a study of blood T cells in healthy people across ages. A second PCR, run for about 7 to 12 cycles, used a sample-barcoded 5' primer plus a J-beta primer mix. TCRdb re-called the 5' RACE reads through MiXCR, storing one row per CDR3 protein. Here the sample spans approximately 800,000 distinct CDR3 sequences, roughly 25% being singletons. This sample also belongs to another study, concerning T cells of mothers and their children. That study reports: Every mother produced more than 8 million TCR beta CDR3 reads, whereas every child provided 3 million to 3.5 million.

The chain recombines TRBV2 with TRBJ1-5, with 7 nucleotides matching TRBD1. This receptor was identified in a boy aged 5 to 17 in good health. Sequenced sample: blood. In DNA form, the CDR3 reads TGTGCCAGCAGTTACAGGGGCGATCAGCCCCAGCATTTT. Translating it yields CASSYRGDQPQHF.